Sequencing of this T cell receptor (beta chain) was carried out in a study of blood T cell repertoires in COVID-19. Study at large: Whether acute or convalescent, the COVID-19 samples came from the United States, Italy and Spain. T cells, B-cell-depleted T cells, or PBMCs provided the cDNA or gDNA that served as material.

Authors' data handling: Reference gene primer amplification yielded estimated nucleated cell counts. Repertoires were generated with immunoSEQ multiplex PCR, while TCRdb's copy carries only in-frame clones and drops some. The V and J calls and clone size were taken over from that table, and D and trimming were inferred from the DNA. This repertoire shows 70,000 to 95,000 clones, 82% found once; its top ten account for 20% to 25%. V lost 8 bases to trimming and J lost 2 bases; unmatched junction nucleotides: 8. Germline V lookup: CDR1 SNHLY, CDR2 FYNNEI. The CDR3 is made up of 15 amino acids. The sequenced material came from peripheral blood. This TCR came from a human donor in a cohort sampled during active COVID-19. The chain uses TRBV2 and TRBJ2-5, with TRBD2 matching over 10 bases. The CDR3 region is CASGGRTSGQETQYF. The CDR3 DNA is TGTGCCAGCGGGGGAAGGACTAGCGGTCAAGAGACCCAGTACTTC.